What follows is one T cell receptor (beta chain) and its context. Its matching antigen is unknown. The donors were in the roughly 110-subject validation cohort, distinct from the 666-subject first cohort. Clones were sequenced by immunoSEQ multiplex PCR, and TCRdb holds only the in-frame ones, with some missing. The sample records 90,000 to 150,000 clones, more than 75% being singletons. The data were obtained in a study of cytomegalovirus exposure and HLA in healthy donors. In the study overall: The approximately 710 first-cohort repertoires and the 130 or so validation repertoires shared the same platform, a later analysis reported. Study-level findings and limits: In the 120 validation repertoires, about 94% of cluster scores exceeded 0, per a later analysis. Specificity of a few CMV-associated chains for CMV antigens was verified in vitro.

The CDR3 is 15 amino acids. CDR1 and CDR2 (germline): SGHNT, YYREEE (reference sequence). The V gene lost 3 bases and the J gene lost 1 base, with 10 bases spanning the gap. Sequencing used PBMCs. This TCR was sampled from a young woman in good health and CMV-seropositive. The chain employs TRBV5-4 and TRBJ2-2; D ambiguous. CDR3 loop: CASSSPRQNTGELFF. The CDR3 DNA is TGTGCCAGCAGCTCCCCGCGGCAGAACACCGGGGAGCTGTTTTTT.